This T cell receptor beta chain emerged from a study of human T cells and chemical hapten exposure. Only a few counts were recorded for this clonotype. Time point indicated: patch test 3, about 24 weeks after DPC sensitization. Specified treatment: therapeutic diphenylcyclopropenone sensitization with weekly scalp DPC. TCRdb processed the RACE reads anew with MiXCR; each CDR3 protein has one entry. The data contain 50,000 to 80,000 distinct CDR3 sequences, 11% of them seen just once; the ten biggest clones take up roughly 2.3%. The CDR3 extends over 14 amino acids. The V end lost 5 bases, the J end lost 4 bases, and 14 bases lay between the germline ends. Per the germline V gene, CDR1 is MNHNY and CDR2 is SVGAGI (reference sequence).

The source was whole blood, collected in connection with sensitization to the hapten diphenylcyclopropenone (DPC). The V gene is TRBV6-6, the J gene TRBJ1-2, with D perhaps matching TRBD1 (5 bases). The receptor was isolated from a woman aged 30 to 39 with alopecia areata. Some clones in this sample may be carry-over from other donors' samples. CDR3 in amino acids: CASSPRQYSYGYTF. Here the CDR3 DNA reads TGTGCCAGCAGTCCACGACAGTATTCCTATGGCTACACCTTC.